This record covers a single TCR beta chain. The target of this receptor is not known. It has no much larger one-base neighbor in the sample; base qualities were not kept. TCRbeta CDR3 regions were amplified from genomic DNA by means of the immunoSEQ Assay, a bias-controlled multiplex PCR. The paper's data handling went like this. Within the assay, amplification of reference gene primers was used to estimate how many nucleated cells each sample contained. To quantify the absolute abundance of each unique TCRbeta CDR3 rearrangement, sequence reads were collapsed and filtered. For each sample, productive Simpson clonality was calculated as the square root of Simpson's diversity index across productive rearrangements. What TCRdb holds here is the immuneACCESS table cut down to in-frame rearrangements. Part of the clones is not present; checked against another copy, under half of the missing clones reflect an unresolved V gene, and the others are unexplained. That table furnishes V, J and clone size, whereas the DNA furnished D and trimming. The sample table lists tens of thousands of clones, around 87% of them with a count of one. The top ten constitute approximately 7% of the sample.

Whole blood was collected in K2EDTA tubes by collaborating institutions according to the institutions' own protocols. For TCRbeta analysis, collaborators shipped samples as frozen whole blood, isolated PBMCs, or DNA extracted from either of those sample types. Taken from cysteine to phenylalanine, the CDR3 has 18 residues. Kept here is only the CDR3 DNA, which spans 54 bases and is read in frame from base 1. From V the trimming removes 3 bases and from J it removes 2 bases, while the gene matches leave 10 bases of the junction unaccounted for. This record comes from a study of blood T cell repertoires in COVID-19 (TCRdb year 2020). Concerning the study at large: Samples covering the acute and convalescent phases of COVID-19 were provided by collaborators in the United States, Italy and Spain. Samples came from the ongoing ImmuneRACE study (first 160 participants) plus 1,254 subjects from 6 global collaborators. Subjects who had been exposed to COVID-19, were actively infected with it, or had recovered from it provided the deeply sampled blood TCRbeta repertoires that made up the dataset. Where available, HLA class I and class II types were obtained from metadata supplied by the sample provider rather than from assay-based typing. A freely available public database, intended as a resource for researchers studying the immune response to SARS-CoV-2, is where the repertoires were released. The sample metadata nearly always contained a de-identified subject ID, COVID-19 status, age in years and sex. The material from the prospective study consisted of cDNA or gDNA derived from T cells, B-cell-depleted T cells, or PBMCs. Here is what the overall study found, with its caveats: Clinical and demographic metadata were provided uncurated, with the amount varying by source and participant.

The receptor comes from a man between 60 and 75 years old with acute or convalescent COVID-19. Sequencing input: peripheral blood. Recombination connected TRBV23-1 to TRBJ1-6, and TRBD1 aligns with 7 junction nucleotides. TRBV23-1 is annotated as an ORF whose role is uncertain. The DNA reads TGCGCCAGCAGTCAGCGAACAGGGGCAGGCCCCTATAATTCACCCCTCCACTTT. Translated, this gives CASSQRTGAGPYNSPLHF.